These T cell receptor beta chains were read from a single sample in a study of blood T cell repertoires in COVID-19. Sequenced by immunoSEQ multiplex PCR; TCRdb stores in-frame clones only, minus some. Among some 240,000 clones, around 81% were seen once, and the ten largest hold 7.5% to 8%. The sequenced material came from peripheral blood. Source of these receptors: an elderly woman with COVID-19, enrolled during active disease. Each CDR3 is given with its conserved first and last residue. Fields, in order: V gene, D gene, clone size, J gene, CDR3 DNA, CDR3 protein. The D gene is left open where the match is weak. A row's size may be missing; if present it is once, few, many or a size class.

V: TRBV6-4
D: TRBD2
size: -
J: TRBJ2-1
DNA: TGTGCCAGCTCGACCGGACTAGCCCTTTCCTACAATGAGCAGTTCTTC
CDR3: CASSTGLALSYNEQFF

V: TRBV7-9
D: -
size: -
J: TRBJ2-2
DNA: TGTGCCAGCAGCTCAAGGACGGGAAACACCGGGGAGCTGTTTTTT
CDR3: CASSSRTGNTGELFF

V: TRBV10-2
D: TRBD2
size: few
J: TRBJ2-2
DNA: TGCGCCAGCAGTGAGGGCGCGGGGGGGCCCTCCGGGGAGCTGTTTTTT
CDR3: CASSEGAGGPSGELFF

V: TRBV7-3
D: -
size: -
J: TRBJ2-3
DNA: TGTGCCAGCAGCTTAACGTCGAGGAACAGGGGAGGATATACGCAGTATTTT
CDR3: CASSLTSRNRGGYTQYF

V: TRBV9
D: -
size: few
J: TRBJ1-2
DNA: TGTGCCAGCAGCGTAGCGGGGGGAGGGGGCTACACCTTC
CDR3: CASSVAGGGGYTF

V: TRBV11-2
D: -
size: -
J: TRBJ1-2
DNA: TGTGCCAGCAGCTTAGGGCTTAACTATGGCTACACCTTC
CDR3: CASSLGLNYGYTF

V: TRBV5-6
D: -
size: few
J: TRBJ2-5
DNA: TGTGCCAGCAGCTTGATAAGCCTGGGAGGGACCCAGTACTTC
CDR3: CASSLISLGGTQYF

V: TRBV6-5
D: TRBD2
size: -
J: TRBJ2-7
DNA: TGTGCCAGCGGGTCGGGGGGGACACCCTTTCGCTTC
CDR3: CASGSGGTPFRF

V: TRBV6-5
D: TRBD1
size: -
J: TRBJ1-1
DNA: TGTGCCAGCGAGGGGGCTTACACTGAAGCTTTCTTT
CDR3: CASEGAYTEAFF

V: TRBV6-2/TRBV6-3
D: -
size: -
J: TRBJ2-2
DNA: TGTGCCAGCAGTCTACAAGCGACCGGGGAGCTGTTTTTT
CDR3: CASSLQATGELFF

V: TRBV15
D: -
size: once
J: TRBJ2-7
DNA: TGTGCCACCAGCGGAGTGGTTAGCGGCTCCTACGAGCAGTACTTC
CDR3: CATSGVVSGSYEQYF

V: TRBV5-1
D: -
size: few
J: TRBJ1-6
DNA: TGCGCCAGCAGCTTGGAGGCGGCGGGTTTCTCACCCCTCCACTTT
CDR3: CASSLEAAGFSPLHF

V: TRBV6-2/TRBV6-3
D: -
size: -
J: TRBJ1-6
DNA: TGTGCCAGCAGTTACGAGGGACTTGGAGGCTCACCCCTCCACTTT
CDR3: CASSYEGLGGSPLHF

V: TRBV11-3
D: -
size: -
J: TRBJ1-2
DNA: TGTGCCAGCAGCTTATCACAGGGATATGGGTACACCTTC
CDR3: CASSLSQGYGYTF

V: TRBV30
D: -
size: -
J: TRBJ2-2
DNA: TGTGCCTGGAGTCCGGGGTTCGGGACCGGGGAGCTGTTTTTT
CDR3: CAWSPGFGTGELFF

V: TRBV11-2
D: -
size: -
J: TRBJ2-5
DNA: TGTGCCAGCGGAGAACTAGCAGAGACCCAGTACTTC
CDR3: CASGELAETQYF

V: TRBV25-1
D: TRBD2
size: -
J: TRBJ2-1
DNA: TGTGCCAGCAGTCTAACGGGGGGGAATGAGCAGTTCTTC
CDR3: CASSLTGGNEQFF

V: TRBV10-3
D: TRBD2
size: -
J: TRBJ2-7
DNA: TGTGCCATCAGTGAACCTCAGGGAGGGGCCCCCGTCCAGCAGTACTTC
CDR3: CAISEPQGGAPVQQYF

V: TRBV5-1
D: -
size: -
J: TRBJ2-2
DNA: TGCGCCAGCAGCTTCCCCGACTTGGTAGGAACCGGGGAGCTGTTTTTT
CDR3: CASSFPDLVGTGELFF

V: TRBV9
D: -
size: -
J: TRBJ1-6
DNA: TGTGCCAGCAGCGTAGAGGCGGGAATGAATTCACCCCTCCACTTT
CDR3: CASSVEAGMNSPLHF

V: TRBV11-2
D: TRBD2
size: -
J: TRBJ2-7
DNA: TGTGCCAGCAGCCGCACGGGACTAGCGGGAGAGCAGTACTTC
CDR3: CASSRTGLAGEQYF

V: TRBV9
D: -
size: -
J: TRBJ2-4
DNA: TGTGCCAGCAGCGTCAGCAGTGGGGGCCAAAACATTCAGTACTTC
CDR3: CASSVSSGGQNIQYF

V: TRBV19
D: -
size: few
J: TRBJ1-4
DNA: TGTGCCAGCCGAGACAGATTAACTAATGAAAAACTGTTTTTT
CDR3: CASRDRLTNEKLFF

V: TRBV19
D: -
size: -
J: TRBJ1-2
DNA: TGTGCCAGTAGTATAGAGGCCGGAGGAGCTAACTATGGCTACACCTTC
CDR3: CASSIEAGGANYGYTF

V: TRBV19
D: -
size: -
J: TRBJ1-4
DNA: TGTGCCAGTAGCTTGACCTACAGCGAAAAACTGTTTTTT
CDR3: CASSLTYSEKLFF

V: TRBV24-1
D: TRBD2
size: -
J: TRBJ2-1
DNA: TGTGCCACCAGTCTTACTAGCGGGAGGGAAAATGAGCAGTTCTTC
CDR3: CATSLTSGRENEQFF

V: TRBV4-1
D: -
size: -
J: TRBJ1-3
DNA: TGCGCCAGCAGCCATCAACCGGCGGCTGGAAACACCATATATTTT
CDR3: CASSHQPAAGNTIYF

V: TRBV5-1
D: TRBD1
size: -
J: TRBJ2-3
DNA: TGCGCCAGCAGCCTATATCGAGGCAGGGGGCCCACAGATACGCAGTATTTT
CDR3: CASSLYRGRGPTDTQYF

V: TRBV5-6
D: TRBD1
size: -
J: TRBJ2-1
DNA: TGTGCCAGCGGAGTCCGGGACAGAAATTTCAATGAGCAGTTCTTC
CDR3: CASGVRDRNFNEQFF

V: TRBV28
D: -
size: -
J: TRBJ2-3
DNA: TGTGCCAGCAGTTCTTCCCCAGATACGCAGTATTTT
CDR3: CASSSSPDTQYF

V: TRBV5-1
D: TRBD1
size: -
J: TRBJ2-6
DNA: TGCGCCAGCAGGGATCTGGGGGGACAGGGGATGACTGGGGCCAACGTCCTGACTTTC
CDR3: CASRDLGGQGMTGANVLTF

V: TRBV7-5
D: -
size: -
J: TRBJ1-5
DNA: TGTGCCAGAAGCCGGGACAGGGGTTCGCCCCAGCATTTT
CDR3: CARSRDRGSPQHF

V: TRBV27
D: -
size: few
J: TRBJ1-1
DNA: TGTGCCAGCAGTTTATGGGGGGTGAACACTGAAGCTTTCTTT
CDR3: CASSLWGVNTEAFF

V: TRBV6-6
D: -
size: -
J: TRBJ2-5
DNA: TGTGCCAGCAGATTACAGGGTGCACGGGAGACCCAGTACTTC
CDR3: CASRLQGARETQYF

V: TRBV5-1
D: TRBD2
size: -
J: TRBJ2-3
DNA: TGCGCCAGCAGCGTAGCCGCGGGGGGAGATACGCAGTATTTT
CDR3: CASSVAAGGDTQYF

V: TRBV5-1
D: -
size: -
J: TRBJ2-4
DNA: TGCGCCAGCAGCTTAGGGGTAGGGAACGCCAAAAACATTCAGTACTTC
CDR3: CASSLGVGNAKNIQYF

V: TRBV3-1/TRBV3-2
D: -
size: -
J: TRBJ2-3
DNA: TGTGCCAGCAGCCAACATACAGATACGCAGTATTTT
CDR3: CASSQHTDTQYF

V: TRBV6-5
D: -
size: -
J: TRBJ2-7
DNA: TGTGCCAGCACGGGACTCCCGGGAGAGCAGTACTTC
CDR3: CASTGLPGEQYF

V: TRBV3-1/TRBV3-2
D: -
size: -
J: TRBJ2-2
DNA: TGTGCCAGCAGGTCAGGAGGGGAGCTGTTTTTT
CDR3: CASRSGGELFF

V: TRBV5-4
D: TRBD1
size: -
J: TRBJ2-3
DNA: TGTGCCAGCAGCTTGGTGGACAGGGGAACAGATACGCAGTATTTT
CDR3: CASSLVDRGTDTQYF

V: TRBV7-2
D: -
size: -
J: TRBJ2-1
DNA: TGTGCCAGCAGCCCCCCAGAGGGTTGGAATGAGCAGTTCTTC
CDR3: CASSPPEGWNEQFF

V: TRBV5-1
D: -
size: -
J: TRBJ1-3
DNA: TGCGCCAGCAGCTTGGCAGGGTCGGCAAGGGGAAACACCATATATTTT
CDR3: CASSLAGSARGNTIYF

V: TRBV27
D: TRBD1
size: once
J: TRBJ1-5
DNA: TGTGCCAGCAGTCCACGATCCGGGACAGGGGACAATCAGCCCCAGCATTTT
CDR3: CASSPRSGTGDNQPQHF

V: TRBV21-1
D: -
size: once
J: TRBJ2-1
DNA: TGTGCCAGCAGCAGCGGGTTGTCCTACAATGAGCAGTTCTTC
CDR3: CASSSGLSYNEQFF

V: TRBV5-1
D: TRBD1
size: -
J: TRBJ1-1
DNA: TGCGCCAGCAGCTTAGGTGGGACAGGGAGGACTGAAGCTTTCTTT
CDR3: CASSLGGTGRTEAFF

V: TRBV6-1
D: TRBD2
size: -
J: TRBJ2-3
DNA: TGTGCCAGCAGTGACCCCAGCGGGAGGACAGATACGCAGTATTTT
CDR3: CASSDPSGRTDTQYF

V: TRBV28
D: TRBD1
size: -
J: TRBJ1-4
DNA: TGTGCCAGCAGATCGGGCAGGGGGCAGGGTGAAAAACTGTTTTTT
CDR3: CASRSGRGQGEKLFF

V: TRBV5-6
D: TRBD2
size: once
J: TRBJ2-1
DNA: TGTGCCAGCAGCTTGTTGCTTCTAAGCGGGGGGGTTTACAATGAGCAGTTCTTC
CDR3: CASSLLLLSGGVYNEQFF

V: TRBV6-5
D: TRBD1
size: -
J: TRBJ1-1
DNA: TGTGCCAGCAGCCGCACCGGGACAGGGACTGAAGCTTTCTTT
CDR3: CASSRTGTGTEAFF

V: TRBV2
D: -
size: -
J: TRBJ1-6
DNA: TGTGCCAGCAGTGAAACGCAGGGTCTCTCACCCCTCCACTTT
CDR3: CASSETQGLSPLHF

V: TRBV24-1
D: -
size: few
J: TRBJ2-1
DNA: TGTGCCACCAGTGATAAGGAGGGTTTCAATGAGCAGTTCTTC
CDR3: CATSDKEGFNEQFF

V: TRBV3-1/TRBV3-2
D: -
size: -
J: TRBJ1-5
DNA: TGTGCCAGCAGCCAGGAAGGGGCCCCCGGCGTTAATCAGCCCCAGCATTTT
CDR3: CASSQEGAPGVNQPQHF

V: TRBV29-1
D: -
size: -
J: TRBJ1-1
DNA: TGCAGCGTTGAAGATTGGGGGGACAACACTGAAGCTTTCTTT
CDR3: CSVEDWGDNTEAFF

V: TRBV6-5
D: -
size: -
J: TRBJ2-3
DNA: TGTGCCAGCGGAAGACTATCCGCAAGCACAGATACGCAGTATTTT
CDR3: CASGRLSASTDTQYF

V: TRBV4-2
D: -
size: -
J: TRBJ2-1
DNA: TGTGCCAGCAGCGACGACTCGAGCTCCTACAATGAGCAGTTCTTC
CDR3: CASSDDSSSYNEQFF

V: TRBV7-2
D: TRBD2
size: -
J: TRBJ2-1
DNA: TGTGCCAGCAGCTTATACGGCGGGGGGGCGAATGAGCAGTTCTTC
CDR3: CASSLYGGGANEQFF

V: TRBV7-2
D: TRBD2
size: -
J: TRBJ2-3
DNA: TGTGCCAGCGCAGCTGGGCGGGAGGGGTCAGATACGCAGTATTTT
CDR3: CASAAGREGSDTQYF

V: TRBV28
D: TRBD2
size: -
J: TRBJ2-1
DNA: TGTGCCAGCAGTTTTGACGGGGAACAGGGAGTACTTGTTAGCGGGAGGGCCTGGGATGAGCAGTTCTTC
CDR3: CASSFDGEQGVLVSGRAWDEQFF

V: TRBV12-3/TRBV12-4
D: -
size: -
J: TRBJ1-2
DNA: TGTGCCAGCAGTCTTTATCAGAGCTACACCTTC
CDR3: CASSLYQSYTF